The table lists the clone carrying this T cell receptor beta chain with a few counts. These data originate in a study of blood T cells in healthy people across ages. The CDR3 length is 15 residues. Trimming removed 3 bases at V and 1 base at J, with 9 bases between. Germline CDR1 SEHNR, CDR2 FQNEAQ (reference sequence). Primed by a sample-barcoded 5' primer and a J-beta primer mix, a second PCR proceeded for about 6 to 11 cycles. TCRdb reprocessed the 5' RACE reads with MiXCR, giving one entry per CDR3 protein. This table has hundreds of thousands of distinct CDR3 sequences, 20% to 25% appearing once.

The source is a man aged 65 to 85 in good health. Sequenced: blood. J is TRBJ2-2 and V is TRBV7-9; no clear D. The CDR3: CASSLSEMNTGELFF. The CDR3, as DNA: TGTGCCAGCAGCTTGAGCGAGATGAACACCGGGGAGCTGTTTTTT.